The text below deals with one T cell receptor beta chain. Its antigen has not been determined. Base qualities were left out, and no much larger clone turns up one base away. Using the deep immunoSEQ assay, TCR CDR3 regions were amplified from genomic DNA by multiplex PCR. Extracted genomic DNA from each cell subset was distributed evenly across all wells of several immunoSEQ 96-well plates, and each plate was treated as a replicate. For sorted subsets, each replicate PCR was loaded with about 200 ng genomic DNA, equivalent to 30,000 or so T cell genomes. Purified libraries were measured with a Qubit 3.0 fluorometer, size-checked on a Bioanalyzer 2100, and measured again with the KAPA Library Quantification kit. Each immunoSEQ 96-well plate was sequenced on its own single-read 150-cycle Illumina NextSeq 550 flow cell. The original pipeline was this. The immunoSEQ output contained only junctional sequences without quality scores, so filtering could not match that applied to full-length reads. Sequences were annotated with PyIR, a Python wrapper for IgBLAST v1.9, using IMGT germline references to assign V/J genes and CDR3. Reads were removed for weak V/J assignments (E-value above 1e-6), missing CDR3, stop codons, out-of-frame junctions, or ambiguous translated residues. A V3J clonotype was defined by an identical inferred V gene, J gene, and CDR3 amino acid sequence. The percentage overlap between two repertoires was calculated by dividing the number of shared unique clonotypes by the size of the smaller repertoire. Repertoire richness was assessed with RTK rarefaction, the Chao1 estimator, and Recon v2.1 estimates of unobserved clonotypes. Generation probabilities for all TCRbeta clonotypes obtained by the gDNA method from a handful of donors were computed using OLGA. TCRdb stores this immuneACCESS table with in-frame sequences only. Part of the clones is absent; in the studies checked, under half of the shortfall reflects unresolved V genes, and no reason is known for the rest. That table furnishes V, J and clone size, whereas the DNA furnished D and trimming. The sample profile shows roughly 2.2 million clones; 80% to 95% of them were found once. The ten largest clones capture about 0.37% of the sample.

Donors were healthy HIV-negative adults with no recently reported acute infections or vaccinations. Every donor was a Caucasian adult residing in Nashville, Tennessee, USA. Magnetic negative selection was used to enrich CD4+ T cells, after which naive cells were positively selected on CD45RA and the negative fraction became the memory subset. Blood was collected by leukapheresis, and PBMCs were isolated by Ficoll-Histopaque density gradient centrifugation and then cryopreserved in liquid nitrogen vapor phase. Analytical flow cytometry was used to check the purity and quantity of every magnetically sorted T cell population. Genomic DNA was isolated from every sorted fraction and measured by UV absorbance on a Nanodrop 2000c. This entry is derived from a study of shared clonotypes between healthy human individuals (dated by TCRdb to 2020 to 2022). About the investigation overall: Three men and two women, aged 18 to 49 years, made up the cohort. Between about 0.8 and 9 billion PBMCs per donor were obtained by leukapheresis. Blood TCR repertoires of about 5 healthy adults were deeply sequenced to estimate repertoire size and the extent of clonotype sharing between individuals. For each donor, three plates each were used for CD4 naive and CD4 memory, two plates were used for CD8 naive, and one plate was used for CD8 memory. To increase sequencing depth and limit assay-specific biases, different laboratories used diverse techniques to prepare libraries and sequence TCR repertoires. Paper-wide results and their limitations: Naive subsets generally had larger estimated clonotype richness than memory subsets. Clonotypes shared by all four sorted-subset donors showed higher generation probabilities than non-shared clonotypes. Because the study included only a small number of donors, the genetic and exposure-history diversity represented was limited. Pairwise subsampling led to the expectation that sequencing depth would affect the degree of clonotype sharing among donors. Incomplete sequencing was indicated by rarefaction of sorted-subset datasets, despite the large sequencing depth. When a few donors were compared, the shared fraction of clonotypes was 5% to 6.5% for naive CD4, 3.5% to 4% for naive CD8, 2% to 2.5% for memory CD4, and about 0.36% for memory CD8. Sampling was restricted to blood, and TCR repertoires in tissues likely differ from the TCR repertoires found in blood.

The TCR sequence derives from a man younger than 30 in good health. Some clones in this sample may be carry-over from other donors' samples. Sequencing input: naive CD4+ T cells from PBMCs. The cell subset or site label for this specimen denotes: CD45RA+ positively selected.

The DNA sequence is as follows: TGTGCCAGCAGAAGAACAGGGTCCGCCTACGAGCAGTACTTC. It translates as CASRRTGSAYEQYF. The rearrangement joined TRBV6-5 to TRBJ2-7; the D gene is perhaps TRBD1, from 6 matching bases. The germline V gene yields MNHEY for CDR1 and SVGAGI for CDR2. Trimming removed 6 bases from V and 2 bases from J, leaving 14 bases between the germline ends. Measured from the cysteine to the phenylalanine, the CDR3 is 14 residues long. The DNA shown is the 42-base CDR3, in frame from base 1.